The rows below give T cell receptor beta chains drawn from one sample of a study of cytomegalovirus exposure and HLA in healthy donors. TCRdb's copy holds only in-frame clones and misses some; the assay was immunoSEQ multiplex PCR. The table includes some 70,000 clones, roughly 82% detected once. The sequenced sample was PBMCs. Receptors originate from a young man in good health and CMV-seronegative. Each CDR3 is given without its conserved first and last residue. The order of the fields is V gene, CDR3 protein.

v_call: TRBV4-2
cdr3_aa: ASSRGGPGEAF

v_call: TRBV6-1
cdr3_aa: ASSELRGPNYGYT

v_call: TRBV5-4
cdr3_aa: ASSRGGLAGNTGELF

v_call: TRBV6-1
cdr3_aa: ASSEAAPNQPQH

v_call: TRBV29-1
cdr3_aa: SGTASSTDTQY

v_call: TRBV27
cdr3_aa: ASSLASYNSPLH

v_call: TRBV20-1
cdr3_aa: SARVRETQY

v_call: TRBV7-9
cdr3_aa: ASSLANSFETQY

v_call: TRBV15
cdr3_aa: ATSSPLTGEIYEQY

v_call: TRBV7-2
cdr3_aa: ASSLGPIGSPGELF

v_call: TRBV13
cdr3_aa: ASSPGTSGSRSTGELF

v_call: TRBV29-1
cdr3_aa: SVGRGTYEQY

v_call: TRBV7-2
cdr3_aa: ASSPSGYDRDRYEQY

v_call: TRBV5-1
cdr3_aa: ASSLGLAATGELF

v_call: TRBV6-1
cdr3_aa: ASSGFSGGTYYNEQF

v_call: TRBV12-5
cdr3_aa: ASGLADRVHGYT

v_call: TRBV10-2
cdr3_aa: ASSEPTSGIGNEQF

v_call: TRBV6-4
cdr3_aa: ASSDGSSTGELF

v_call: TRBV2
cdr3_aa: ASRETGGNTGELF

v_call: TRBV28
cdr3_aa: ASSLLTDTQY

v_call: TRBV11-2
cdr3_aa: ASSPGLAGNTDTQY

v_call: TRBV30
cdr3_aa: AWTLEGGTAYEQY

v_call: TRBV4-2
cdr3_aa: ASSQGLADSYNEQF

v_call: TRBV5-1
cdr3_aa: ASSTTPGTNSYEQY

v_call: TRBV30
cdr3_aa: ASNAGGKSYNEQF

v_call: TRBV28
cdr3_aa: ASTLRNTEAF

v_call: TRBV21-1
cdr3_aa: AAPVGGDDNNIQY